This T cell receptor (beta chain) was identified in a study of blood T cell repertoires in COVID-19. Data came from immunoSEQ multiplex PCR; TCRdb stores just in-frame clones and leaves some out. The sample lists a few hundred thousand clones; about four fifths were seen once. In germline, CDR1 is KGHDR, CDR2 SFDVKD. The CDR3 extends over 15 amino acids. The V gene end was trimmed by 2 bases and the J gene end by 6 bases; junction bases not matched to a gene: 8. Sample: peripheral blood. V and J are TRBV24-1 and TRBJ1-1; 7 nucleotides match TRBD1. The TCR originated in a woman younger than 35 with acute or convalescent COVID-19. CDR3 DNA sequence: TGTGCCACCAGTGATTCGGCCAGGGGGAGATCTGAAGCTTTCTTT. This gives the protein CATSDSARGRSEAFF.